The 16 T cell receptor beta chains below all came from one sample that was sequenced in a study of blood T cell dynamics during melanoma immunotherapy. Profiling relied on immunoSEQ multiplex PCR, and the TCRdb table lists in-frame clones only, not all of them. This table holds more than 10,000 clones, just under 85% found once. The time point is: pre-treatment baseline. The input for sequencing was blood, taken from a patient treated with checkpoint blockade. These TCRs come from a human donor with melanoma.

Only a few counts were recorded for this clone. The chain is built from TRBV7-2 and TRBJ1-6, with 8 bases matching TRBD1. The CDR3 totals 14 residues. In germline, CDR1 is SGHTA, CDR2 FQGNSA. V dropped 5 bases and J dropped 7; count of bases not matched to a gene: 4. For the CDR3, the DNA is TGTGCCAGCAGCCACGACAGGGGAAATTCACCCCTCCACTTT. It codes for CASSHDRGNSPLHF.

The rearrangement uses TRBV27 and TRBJ2-7; unclear D gene. There are 12 residues in the CDR3. Germline V gene sequence: CDR1 MNHEY, CDR2 SMNVEV (reference sequence). V lost 4 bases to trimming and J lost 2 bases, with 6 bases between them. The CDR3 spells CASSSSPYEQYF. The CDR3 DNA reads as TGTGCCAGCAGTTCATCTCCCTACGAGCAGTACTTC.

CDR3 loop: CASSFTGGETQYF. The CDR3 nucleotides are TGTGCCAGCAGCTTTACAGGGGGAGAGACCCAGTACTTC. The chain joins TRBV11-2 to TRBJ2-5, with 8 bases aligning to TRBD1. Germline CDR1 SGHAT, CDR2 FQNNGV. The ends lost 3 bases at V and 4 bases at J; junction bases unmatched: 1. CDR3 length equals 13 residues.

The chain joins TRBV5-1 to TRBJ2-6, with unresolved D. CDR3 length equals 15 residues. The V end lost 0 bases, the J end lost 0 bases, and 4 bases lay between the germline ends. The germline gives CDR1 SGHRS, CDR2 YFSETQ. The CDR3 coding sequence is TGCGCCAGCAGCTTGGGATTCTCTGGGGCCAACGTCCTGACTTTC. Translated, it gives CASSLGFSGANVLTF.

The chain is built from TRBV7-3 and TRBJ2-2; the D call may be TRBD1 or TRBD2 (5 bases each). CDR1 is SGHTA and CDR2 is FQGTGA in the germline V gene. This CDR3 has 15 amino acids. Trimming left V 8 bases short and J 6 bases short, with 19 bases between. CDR3: CASGRPGPRAGELFF. CDR3 bases: TGTGCCAGCGGACGCCCGGGACCACGGGCCGGGGAGCTGTTTTTT.

The chain is built from TRBV7-9 and TRBJ1-5, with a possible D match to TRBD1 (5 bases). With 5 bases removed from V and 11 bases from J, the gap between germline ends came to 13 bases. Looked up from germline, CDR1 is SEHNR and CDR2 is FQNEAQ (reference sequence). This CDR3 spans 12 amino acids. In DNA, the CDR3 is TGTGCCAGCAGCCTGGGGCCCACGGCCCAGCATTTT. Translation: CASSLGPTAQHF.

The V gene is TRBV9, the J gene TRBJ2-3, with D perhaps TRBD1 (6 bases). The ends were cut back, 0 bases at V and 2 bases at J, with 13 bases in the middle. The CDR3 is made up of 16 amino acids. Germline V lookup: CDR1 SGDLS, CDR2 YYNGEE. CDR3 nucleotide sequence: TGTGCCAGCAGCGTAGGGAACAGGGTGGCCACAGATACGCAGTATTTT. It is translated as CASSVGNRVATDTQYF. Based on the CDR3 plus reference TRBV9 and TRBJ2-3, the full variable domain is DSGVTQTPKHLITATGQRVTLRCSPRSGDLSVYWYQQSLDQGLQFLIQYYNGEERAKGNILERFSAQQFPDLHSELNLSSLELGDSALYFCASSVGNRVATDTQYFGPGTRLTVL.

CDR3 in amino acids: CASSPPDRDYGYTF. DNA for the CDR3: TGTGCCAGCTCACCACCCGACAGGGACTATGGCTACACCTTC. This rearrangement joins TRBV18 to TRBJ1-2; 7 bases are a match to TRBD1. Germline CDR1 and CDR2: KGHSH and LQKENI. V gave up 0 bases and J gave up 3 bases; unmatched junction bases: 1. The CDR3 consists of 14 residues.

The chain has TRBV4-1 and TRBJ2-1; D unresolved. CDR3 length: 12 residues. Deletions cut 2 bases from V and 9 bases from J, with 8 bases between. Per the germline V gene, CDR1 is MGHRA and CDR2 is YSYEKL. The chain's CDR3 is CASSQQGGEQFF. The CDR3, as DNA: TGCGCCAGCAGCCAACAAGGCGGTGAGCAGTTCTTC.

CDR3 protein: CASSEVKGGRANTEAFF. The DNA for the CDR3 is TGTGCCAGCAGTGAAGTAAAAGGGGGAAGGGCGAACACTGAAGCTTTCTTT. This chain uses TRBV2 with TRBJ1-1; D might be TRBD1 (6 bases). Trimming left V 1 base short and J 1 base short, with 16 bases between. The germline V gene encodes CDR1 SNHLY and CDR2 FYNNEI. There are 17 residues in the CDR3.

The chain joins TRBV30 to TRBJ2-2; D is undetermined. The germline V gene has CDR1 GTSNPN and CDR2 SVGIG (reference sequence). This CDR3 is 14 amino acids long. Trimming took 2 bases from V and 5 from J, leaving 12 bases between them. CDR3 in amino acids: CAWSLVMETGELFF. The CDR3 DNA reads as TGTGCCTGGAGTTTGGTTATGGAGACCGGGGAGCTGTTTTTT.

The chain combines TRBV28 with TRBJ1-3; the D gene is possibly TRBD1 (5 bases). Germline CDR1 MDHEN, CDR2 SYDVKM. The CDR3 loop spans 15 amino acids. V was cut by 1 base and J by 4 bases, with 11 bases left in between. CDR3 amino acids: CASSLSGEGGNTIYF. The CDR3 nucleotides read TGTGCCAGCAGTTTATCGGGGGAAGGAGGAAACACCATATATTTT.

This clone was detected only a few times. The chain uses TRBV6-1 and TRBJ1-2; 8 positions match TRBD1. CDR1 MNHNS and CDR2 SASEGT come from the germline V gene. The CDR3 has 13 residues. V trimming: 5 bases; J trimming: 9 bases; junction bases outside the gene matches: 8. CDR3 nucleotide sequence: TGTGCCAGCAGTATGCAGGGGGCGGGTAGCTACACCTTC. Protein: CASSMQGAGSYTF.

V is TRBV5-1 and J is TRBJ2-4; D is unclear. V gave up 6 bases and J gave up 0 bases, with 13 bases separating them. CDR3 length: 15 residues. In germline, CDR1 is SGHRS, CDR2 YFSETQ. The CDR3 sequence is CASNDGALAKNIQYF. The CDR3 DNA follows: TGCGCCAGCAACGACGGAGCGCTAGCCAAAAACATTCAGTACTTC.

The chain employs TRBV5-6 and TRBJ1-2; 11 positions agree with TRBD1. V lost 4 bases to trimming and J lost 0 bases; unmatched junction nucleotides: 5. Germline V gene data show CDR1 as SGHDT and CDR2 as YYEEEE. The CDR3 has 16 amino acids. CDR3 bases: TGTGCCAGCAGCCCGGACAGGGGGCGTTCTAACTATGGCTACACCTTC. Translating gives CASSPDRGRSNYGYTF. Combining the CDR3 with reference TRBV5-6 and TRBJ1-2 gives the whole variable domain DAGVTQSPTHLIKTRGQQVTLRCSPKSGHDTVSWYQQALGQGPQFIFQYYEEEERQRGNFPDRFSGHQFPNYSSELNVNALLLGDSALYLCASSPDRGRSNYGYTFGSGTRLTVV.

J is TRBJ2-5 and V is TRBV4-3; possible D gene TRBD2, 5 bases. The CDR3 is 15 residues long. Germline V gives CDR1 LGHNA, CDR2 YSLEER. V was cut by 1 base and J by 4 bases, with 13 bases left in between. In DNA, the CDR3 is TGCGCCAGCAGCCAAGGGGCGAGGGATTTAGAGACCCAGTACTTC. Translation gives CASSQGARDLETQYF.